This T cell receptor (beta chain) was sequenced during a study of T-cell reconstitution after alpha-beta-depleted transplantation in children. There are a few counts of this clonotype. Unique molecular identifiers tagged the TCRbeta library. MiXCR, applied by TCRdb to the PCR reads, yields one record per CDR3 protein. Counted here are about 690,000 distinct CDR3 sequences, approximately 15% occurring once; the ten biggest clones make up 0.9% to 1.2%. Sequencing was performed on PBMCs from the stem cell graft donor, taken from the stem cell graft. This receptor was taken from a human donor who donated a stem cell graft to a child with acute myeloid leukemia.

The CDR3: CASSEVTGQRDEQFF. DNA for the CDR3: TGTGCCAGCAGTGAAGTGACCGGTCAGAGGGATGAGCAGTTCTTC. The chain employs TRBV25-1 and TRBJ2-1, with D maybe TRBD2 (5 bases). Germline V lookup: CDR1 MGHDK, CDR2 SYGVNS. The CDR3 consists of 15 residues. With 2 bases removed from V and 8 bases from J, the gap between germline ends came to 16 bases.